The clone carrying this T cell receptor beta chain was seen ten or more times. Germline CDR1 reads DFQATT; CDR2 reads SNEGSKA (reference sequence). V trimming: 0 bases; J trimming: 6 bases; junction bases outside the gene matches: 9. This CDR3 spans 16 amino acids. Described time point: before trial treatment. This sample is part of a study of low-dose radiotherapy and immunotherapy resistance in tumors. With TRAV- and TRBV-specific primers, first-strand cDNA was made, covering the alpha and beta chains. Both a constant-region primer and a V-primer adapter served to amplify TCRs across roughly 22 PCR cycles. TCRdb called the reads again in MiXCR, with one record for every CDR3 protein. Of more than 85,000 distinct CDR3 sequences listed, roughly 9% are singletons.

The chain employs TRBV20-1 and TRBJ2-1; TRBD2 matches at 9 bases. Sequencing used PBMCs, obtained before treatment. The clonotype originates from a male donor with prostate cancer. The CDR3, as DNA: TGCAGTGCTAGAGATCTATTGCGGGAGGGCCGCAATGAGCAGTTCTTC. Translation gives CSARDLLREGRNEQFF.